One T cell receptor (beta chain) is described in this entry. The data belong to a study of control samples from healthy donors and cancer patients. The protocol was immunoSEQ multiplex PCR, while the TCRdb copy is restricted to in-frame clones and leaves out a portion. The profile covers roughly 54,000 clones, with around 97% appearing a single time and about 2% taken by the ten largest. This CDR3 spans 17 amino acids. V lost 5 bases and J lost 4; bases outside the gene matches: 16. The germline gives CDR1 SEHNR, CDR2 FQNEAQ (reference sequence). The chain employs TRBV7-9 and TRBJ2-5; 7 bases fit TRBD2. The sample taken for sequencing was blood. The sequence derives from a woman aged 25 to 45 in good health. This chain's CDR3 is CASSPGFGGSLVETQYF. CDR3 coding DNA: TGTGCCAGCAGCCCCGGGTTTGGCGGGAGCTTGGTAGAGACCCAGTACTTC.